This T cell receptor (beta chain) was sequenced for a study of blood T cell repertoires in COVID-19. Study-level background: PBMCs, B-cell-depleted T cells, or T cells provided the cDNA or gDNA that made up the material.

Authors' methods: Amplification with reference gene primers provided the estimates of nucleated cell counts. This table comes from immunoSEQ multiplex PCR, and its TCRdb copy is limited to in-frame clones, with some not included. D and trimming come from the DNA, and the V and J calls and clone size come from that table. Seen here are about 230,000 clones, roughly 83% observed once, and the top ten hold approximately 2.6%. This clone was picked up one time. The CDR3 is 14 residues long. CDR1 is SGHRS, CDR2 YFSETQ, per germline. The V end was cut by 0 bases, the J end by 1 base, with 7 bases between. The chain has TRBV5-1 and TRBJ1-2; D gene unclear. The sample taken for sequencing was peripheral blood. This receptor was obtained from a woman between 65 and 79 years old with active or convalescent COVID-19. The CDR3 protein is CASSLESVNYGYTF. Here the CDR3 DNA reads TGCGCCAGCAGCTTGGAATCAGTTAACTATGGCTACACCTTC.